Here is one TCR beta chain with its context. V was trimmed by 4 bases and J by 9 bases, leaving 16 bases between them. Per germline, CDR1 SGHRS and CDR2 YFSETQ. This CDR3 is built from 13 residues. This specimen comes from a study of control samples from healthy donors and cancer patients. This table comes from immunoSEQ multiplex PCR, and its TCRdb copy is limited to in-frame clones, with some not included. The data hold around 140,000 clones, with 80% to 95% observed a single time. The V and J genes are TRBV5-1 and TRBJ1-1, with D possibly TRBD1 on 6 matching bases. The sequence was obtained from a woman aged 45-65 years in good health. Sequencing input: blood. The CDR3 spells CASSRAGAPQAFF. Written as DNA, the CDR3 is TGCGCCAGCAGCAGAGCAGGGGCCCCTCAAGCTTTCTTT.